Presented here are 24 T cell receptor beta chains from one specimen sequenced in a study of blood T cell repertoires in COVID-19. Some clones are missing from TCRdb's copy, which holds only in-frame ones; the method was immunoSEQ multiplex PCR. There are roughly 80,000 clones in the sample; over 75% occur only once, and 5% to 6.5% lies in the top ten. Sequencing used peripheral blood. These receptor sequences come from a man aged 50 to 60 with active COVID-19.

This clone was observed a few times. The chain couples TRBV6-6 to TRBJ1-4; the D is unclear. There are 15 residues in the CDR3. The V end was cut by 6 bases, the J end by 4 bases, with 15 bases between. Germline assignment: CDR1 MNHNY and CDR2 SVGAGI (reference sequence). This chain's CDR3 is CASSLEELGNEKLFF. Here the CDR3 DNA reads TGTGCCAGCAGCCTAGAAGAGCTGGGTAATGAAAAACTGTTTTTT.

V gene TRBV9 combines with J gene TRBJ1-2; 8 bases fit TRBD1. V trimming: 4 bases; J trimming: 3 bases; junction bases outside the gene matches: 8. Germline CDR1 reads SGDLS; CDR2 reads YYNGEE. There are 15 residues in the CDR3. The CDR3 bases are TGTGCCAGCAGCCCAAGGACAGGGACTCACTATGGCTACACCTTC. Translation: CASSPRTGTHYGYTF.

V gene TRBV27 combines with J gene TRBJ2-1; 10 bases match TRBD1. Germline assignment: CDR1 MNHEY and CDR2 SMNVEV (reference sequence). Trimming removed 5 bases from V and 7 bases from J; junction bases left unmatched: 8. The length of the CDR3 is 15 residues. CDR3 nucleotide sequence: TGTGCCAGCAGTCCGGGACAGGGGAAGGGAAATGAGCAGTTCTTC. Translation gives CASSPGQGKGNEQFF.

The V and J genes are TRBV4-1 and TRBJ2-1; 8 positions agree with TRBD1. CDR1 and CDR2 from the germline V gene are MGHRA and YSYEKL. With V trimmed by 6 bases and J by 8 bases, 12 bases remained unmatched. The CDR3 is 15 amino acids. The CDR3 bases are TGCGCCAGCAGTGACCTCAGGGGGCGCGGCCATGAGCAGTTCTTC. It codes for CASSDLRGRGHEQFF.

The chain recombines TRBV5-1 with TRBJ1-2; 7 positions agree with TRBD1. J gave up 4 bases and V 4 bases, and 1 base lay outside the gene matches. CDR3 size: 12 residues. Per germline, CDR1 SGHRS and CDR2 YFSETQ. CDR3 DNA sequence: TGCGCCAGCAGCCGGGACAGCTATGGCTACACCTTC. This sequence encodes CASSRDSYGYTF.

The chain links TRBV28 to TRBJ1-1, with a possible D match to TRBD1 (6 bases). The CDR3 has 16 amino acids. With 7 bases removed from V and 6 bases from J, the gap between germline ends came to 24 bases. The germline gives CDR1 MDHEN, CDR2 SYDVKM. The DNA of the CDR3 is TGTGCCAGCAACGGGGGGGCGACCTCTACGATCGCTGAAGCTTTCTTT. This codes for CASNGGATSTIAEAFF.

In this sample, this clone turned up once. CDR3 in DNA: TGTGCCAGCAGTTTGAAAGGGGGTCTCAACATTCAGTACTTC. It encodes CASSLKGGLNIQYF. The V call is TRBV28, the J call TRBJ2-4; TRBD1 might be the D (6 bases). The CDR3 contains 14 residues. CDR1 and CDR2 (germline): MDHEN, SYDVKM. Between the trimmed V and J ends, which lost 3 bases and 7 bases, there was a span of 13 bases.

The rearrangement links TRBV19 to TRBJ2-6, with D perhaps TRBD1 (5 bases). Germline lookup yields CDR1 LNHDA and CDR2 SQIVND (reference sequence). The CDR3 is made up of 16 amino acids. The ends were cut back, 5 bases at V and 2 bases at J, with 13 bases in the middle. The DNA for the CDR3 is TGTGCCAGTAGTCCTAGGACAAACCCTGGGGCCAACGTCCTGACTTTC. Residues: CASSPRTNPGANVLTF.

This chain uses TRBV6-5 with TRBJ2-2; 10 bases agree with TRBD1. V was pared by 5 bases and J by 6 bases, with 6 bases of the junction left unmatched. Germline V gene sequence: CDR1 MNHEY, CDR2 SVGAGI. The CDR3 covers 15 residues. In nucleotides, the CDR3 is TGTGCCAGCAGTCCGGGACAGGGGCGGTCCGGGGAGCTGTTTTTT. Translation gives CASSPGQGRSGELFF.

The chain joins TRBV5-4 to TRBJ2-6, with D possibly matching TRBD1 (6 bases). Deletions cut 4 bases from V and 1 base from J, with 12 bases between. This CDR3 is built from 16 residues. From germline, CDR1 is SGHNT and CDR2 YYREEE (reference sequence). The CDR3 region is CASSLDRLSGANVLTF. CDR3 nucleotides: TGTGCCAGCAGCCTCGACAGGTTATCTGGGGCCAACGTCCTGACTTTC.

The chain carries TRBV4-1 and TRBJ2-3, with D perhaps TRBD2 (5 bases). The V gene's germline CDR1 is MGHRA and CDR2 YSYEKL. This CDR3 contains 16 residues. V lost 2 bases and J 2 bases, leaving 14 bases between the germline ends. The CDR3 reads CASSQWTVGHTDTQYF. In DNA form, the CDR3 reads TGCGCCAGCAGCCAATGGACTGTTGGGCACACAGATACGCAGTATTTT.

This sequence joins TRBV30 and TRBJ1-1; tentatively, D is TRBD1 (5 bases). CDR3 length: 14 residues. Looked up from germline, CDR1 is GTSNPN and CDR2 is SVGIG (reference sequence). The V end was cut by 4 bases, the J end by 1 base, with 13 bases between. CDR3 sequence: CAWKEGPSNTEAFF. Written as DNA, the CDR3 is TGTGCCTGGAAGGAGGGACCCTCGAACACTGAAGCTTTCTTT.

J is TRBJ2-1 and V is TRBV7-2, with D tentatively TRBD1 (5 bases). V was pared by 8 bases and J by 9 bases, with 23 bases between. Germline values: CDR1 SGHTA, CDR2 FQGNSA. The CDR3 extends over 15 amino acids. As DNA, the CDR3 is TGTGCCAGCGAAGAAGGGGCTGCCAAACGGAGTGAGCAGTTCTTC. Amino acids: CASEEGAAKRSEQFF.

This clone was recorded only once. This chain uses TRBV28 with TRBJ1-1, with 7 bases lining up with TRBD1. V dropped 8 bases and J dropped 9; count of bases not matched to a gene: 6. The CDR3 runs 11 residues. The V gene's germline CDR1 is MDHEN and CDR2 SYDVKM. For the CDR3, the DNA is TGTGCCAGCCGCTCACAGGGGAAAGCTTTCTTT. Its translation: CASRSQGKAFF.

This chain connects TRBV28 to TRBJ2-7; TRBD1 agrees at 8 bases. Trimming at V came to 7 bases and at J to 3 bases, leaving 8 bases not matched to a gene. This CDR3 has 14 amino acids. Germline V gene lookup returns CDR1 MDHEN and CDR2 SYDVKM. The CDR3 here is CASTLTGENYEQYF. The CDR3 bases are TGTGCCAGCACCTTGACAGGGGAGAACTACGAGCAGTACTTC. Full variable domain (missing parts from reference TRBV28 and TRBJ2-7): DVKVTQSSRYLVKRTGEKVFLECVQDMDHENMFWYRQDPGLGLRLIYFSYDVKMKEKGDIPEGYSVSREKKERFSLILESASTNQTSMYLCASTLTGENYEQYFGPGTRLTVT.

The rearrangement uses TRBV28 and TRBJ1-2, with D possibly matching TRBD1 (5 bases). The length of the CDR3 is 13 residues. Germline values: CDR1 MDHEN, CDR2 SYDVKM. Trimming shortened V by 3 bases and J by 7 bases, and 12 bases separated the two germline ends. CDR3 sequence: CASSFPGLGGYTF. The CDR3 nucleotides read TGTGCCAGCAGTTTCCCAGGGTTGGGTGGCTACACCTTC.

The chain carries TRBV19 and TRBJ2-2, with 9 bases fitting TRBD1. CDR3 length: 19 residues. Trimming cost V 9 bases and J 5 bases; bases outside gene matches: 22. The germline gives CDR1 LNHDA, CDR2 SQIVND (reference sequence). The CDR3 bases are TGTGCCAGAACCGGGGATGAGAGACCGGGACAGGGATGGACCGGGGAGCTGTTTTTT. Residues: CARTGDERPGQGWTGELFF.

The chain is built from TRBV7-9 and TRBJ1-1, with D maybe TRBD1 (5 bases). The CDR3 contains 15 residues. The germline gives CDR1 SEHNR, CDR2 FQNEAQ (reference sequence). Trimming left V 4 bases short and J 2 bases short, with 14 bases between. The CDR3 here is CASSSHRSSNTEAFF. The DNA of the CDR3 is TGTGCCAGCAGCTCTCACAGGAGTAGTAACACTGAAGCTTTCTTT.

This clone was counted a single time. The J gene is TRBJ2-1, the V gene TRBV6-2 or TRBV6-3; 8 bases are a match to TRBD2. Germline-derived CDR1 and CDR2 are MNHEY and SVGEGT. With 4 bases clipped from V and 6 bases from J, the junction kept 8 bases outside the gene matches. The CDR3 spans 15 residues. The CDR3 region has the DNA TGTGCCAGCAGTTCGGGGACGGGAGGGCTCAATGAGCAGTTCTTC. This sequence encodes CASSSGTGGLNEQFF.

This rearrangement joins TRBV29-1 to TRBJ1-1; possible D gene TRBD1, 5 bases. The germline gives CDR1 SQVTM, CDR2 ANQGSEA. V lost 7 bases, J lost 8 bases, and 17 bases lay in between. CDR3 length equals 12 residues. The CDR3 protein is CSAPGLGGEAFF. The CDR3, as DNA: TGCAGCGCCCCGGGTCTGGGGGGGGAAGCTTTCTTT.

This chain connects TRBV24-1 to TRBJ1-1; D might be TRBD1 (5 bases). Germline loops: CDR1 KGHDR, CDR2 SFDVKD. V lost 0 bases and J lost 6, with 7 bases in between. The CDR3 is 13 amino acids. The CDR3: CATSDLWGAEAFF. For the CDR3, the DNA is TGTGCCACCAGTGATTTGTGGGGGGCTGAAGCTTTCTTT.

The chain joins TRBV6-6 to TRBJ1-5; D may be TRBD1 (5 bases). V was shortened by 6 bases and J by 4 bases, with 7 bases between the two germline ends. Germline CDR1 reads MNHNY; CDR2 reads SVGAGI (reference sequence). The CDR3 covers 12 residues. The CDR3 region has the DNA TGTGCCAGCAGCGGGGGAAATCAGCCCCAGCATTTT. Translated, it gives CASSGGNQPQHF.

This chain connects TRBV7-9 to TRBJ1-1; D gene unclear. Trimming stripped 7 bases from V and 0 bases from J, with 12 bases between. CDR3 length: 14 residues. CDR1 and CDR2 from the germline V gene are SEHNR and FQNEAQ (reference sequence). CDR3 protein: CASTSLRMNTEAFF. The CDR3 nucleotides read TGTGCCAGCACCTCCCTCAGGATGAACACTGAAGCTTTCTTT.

The chain is built from TRBV11-2 and TRBJ1-6; the D gene is possibly TRBD1 (5 bases). The CDR3 has 16 amino acids. Deletions cut 5 bases from V and 9 bases from J, with 20 bases between. Germline assignment: CDR1 SGHAT and CDR2 FQNNGV. CDR3 coding DNA: TGTGCCAGCAGCCTAACCCCGGGACTAGGGGCTTCACCCCTCCACTTT. It codes for CASSLTPGLGASPLHF.